Each of the 15 T cell receptor beta chains below was sequenced from the same sample in a study of T cell responses to AZD1222 COVID-19 vaccine (dated by TCRdb to about 2021). In the paper's terms, the time point label means: baseline before first vaccination. Library preparation employed the immunoSEQ multiplex PCR assay. The immuneACCESS repertoire file appears here via TCRdb, limited to in-frame rearrangements. These files lack a portion of the clones; in checked studies, under half of the deficit traces to unresolved V genes, and the cause of the others is not known. The sample records about 120,000 clones, about nine tenths of which are singletons. The top ten constitute 7.7% of the sample. The sequencing used peripheral blood, collected on day 0 of AZD1222 vaccination. The source of these receptors is an adult in good health.

The rearrangement links TRBV27 to TRBJ2-7, with 8 bases lining up with TRBD2. Germline V gene sequence: CDR1 MNHEY, CDR2 SMNVEV (reference sequence). The CDR3 is 14 residues long. The V and J ends lost 3 bases and 4 bases, in that order; junction bases with no gene match: 5. CDR3 DNA sequence: TGTGCCAGCAGTTTGCTAGCGGGTTTGTACGAGCAGTACTTC. This sequence encodes CASSLLAGLYEQYF.

The chain couples TRBV5-1 to TRBJ2-7, with 7 bases identical to TRBD2. Looked up from germline, CDR1 is SGHRS and CDR2 is YFSETQ. This CDR3 contains 15 residues. Losses at the gene ends were 0 bases for V and 0 bases for J; bases not matched to a gene: 3. CDR3: CASSLGLAVSYEQYF. The CDR3 DNA reads as TGCGCCAGCAGCTTGGGGCTAGCGGTCTCCTACGAGCAGTACTTC.

V usage is TRBV19 and J usage is TRBJ2-2; 7 nucleotides agree with TRBD2. The germline V gene has CDR1 LNHDA and CDR2 SQIVND (reference sequence). The CDR3 extends over 14 amino acids. Trimming removed 9 bases from V and 6 bases from J; junction bases left unmatched: 10. The CDR3: CASRGEQYAGELFF. The CDR3 nucleotides read TGTGCCAGCCGGGGGGAACAGTATGCCGGGGAGCTGTTTTTT.

This chain joins TRBV6-2 or TRBV6-3 and TRBJ1-1; 8 nucleotides line up with TRBD1. Germline CDR1 and CDR2: MNHEY and SVGEGT. This CDR3 contains 14 residues. J gave up 6 bases and V 4 bases, and 7 bases lay outside the gene matches. DNA of the CDR3: TGTGCCAGCAGTTGGACAGGGAAAGGAGCTGAAGCTTTCTTT. Translated: CASSWTGKGAEAFF.

This chain joins TRBV4-1 and TRBJ1-4; 8 nucleotides match TRBD1. Germline-derived CDR1 and CDR2 are MGHRA and YSYEKL. The CDR3 length is 16 residues. J was trimmed by 7 bases and V by 0 bases; bases with no gene match: 7. DNA for the CDR3: TGCGCCAGCAGCCAAGAATGGGCAGGGGGCGGTGAAAAACTGTTTTTT. This codes for CASSQEWAGGGEKLFF.

The chain uses TRBV6-2 or TRBV6-3 and TRBJ1-1; 9 nucleotides line up with TRBD1. The CDR3 is 15 residues long. The V and J ends lost 4 bases and 7 bases, in that order; junction bases with no gene match: 10. Germline CDR1 and CDR2: MNHEY and SVGEGT. The CDR3 nucleotides read TGTGCCAGCAGTTCAAGGGCGACAGGGGGTAATGAAGCTTTCTTT. Its translation: CASSSRATGGNEAFF.

The chain employs TRBV30 and TRBJ2-1; D perhaps matches TRBD2 (6 bases). Germline V gene sequence: CDR1 GTSNPN, CDR2 SVGIG (reference sequence). CDR3 size: 11 residues. Trimming removed 2 bases from V and 9 bases from J, with 8 bases in between. CDR3 residues: CAWSPGGEQFF. DNA for the CDR3: TGTGCCTGGAGTCCCGGGGGTGAGCAGTTCTTC.

This clone was observed a single time. The J gene is TRBJ1-4, the V gene TRBV28; possible D gene TRBD1, 5 bases. The V and J ends lost 4 bases and 8 bases respectively, with 14 bases between them. There are 14 residues in the CDR3. The germline V gene has CDR1 MDHEN and CDR2 SYDVKM. The CDR3 here is CASSSGAPREKLFF. The CDR3 DNA follows: TGTGCCAGCAGTTCTGGGGCCCCGAGGGAAAAACTGTTTTTT.

The chain links TRBV18 to TRBJ2-5; D gene ambiguous. The germline CDR1 and CDR2 sequences are KGHSH and LQKENI. V gave up 3 bases and J gave up 3 bases, with 8 bases separating them. The length of the CDR3 is 13 residues. As DNA, the CDR3 is TGTGCCAGCTCACCGGACGTCAAAGAGACCCAGTACTTC. It is translated as CASSPDVKETQYF.

V is TRBV7-2 and J is TRBJ2-1; D gene unclear. Trimming cost V 5 bases and J 4 bases, with 9 bases left between them. The CDR3 runs 13 residues. Germline CDR1 reads SGHTA; CDR2 reads FQGNSA. CDR3 loop: CASSPDGYNEQFF. In nucleotides, the CDR3 is TGTGCCAGCAGCCCGGACGGATACAATGAGCAGTTCTTC.

The chain joins TRBV27 to TRBJ1-5; no definite D call. V lost 3 bases and J lost 0, with 9 bases in between. This CDR3 has 15 residues. Germline values: CDR1 MNHEY, CDR2 SMNVEV (reference sequence). CDR3 in amino acids: CASSFGSVSNQPQHF. CDR3 nucleotide sequence: TGTGCCAGCAGTTTCGGGAGCGTTAGCAATCAGCCCCAGCATTTT.

The chain uses TRBV5-1 and TRBJ1-2, with D unresolved. Germline CDR1 reads SGHRS; CDR2 reads YFSETQ. This CDR3 spans 14 amino acids. V was clipped by 0 bases and J by 8 bases, with 14 bases between them. Here the CDR3 reads CASSLGESTEGYTF. The CDR3 DNA is TGCGCCAGCAGCTTGGGCGAGAGCACGGAGGGCTACACCTTC.

This clone was counted between two and nine times. The chain carries TRBV10-3 and TRBJ2-4; D possibly uses TRBD1 or TRBD2 (5 bases each). The CDR3 is 14 amino acids. Germline V gene data show CDR1 as ENHRY and CDR2 as SYGVKD. Trimming took 10 bases from V and 2 from J, leaving 15 bases between them. Written as DNA, the CDR3 is TGTGCCACCCGGGACCCCGCGACCAAAAACATTCAGTACTTC. Residues: CATRDPATKNIQYF.

The CDR3: CASSLGQGPYEQYF. The DNA for the CDR3 is TGCGCCAGCAGCTTGGGACAGGGGCCCTACGAGCAGTACTTC. The J gene is TRBJ2-7, the V gene TRBV5-1; TRBD1 aligns across 8 bases. Germline CDR1 and CDR2: SGHRS and YFSETQ. CDR3 size: 14 residues. V was clipped by 0 bases and J by 2 bases; unmatched bases: 1.

V and J are TRBV6-5 and TRBJ2-7, with D tentatively TRBD1 or TRBD2 (5 bases each). V was pared by 0 bases and J by 2 bases, with 11 bases between. The CDR3 contains 15 residues. Germline CDR1 is MNHEY and CDR2 is SVGAGI. As DNA, the CDR3 is TGTGCCAGCAGTTACTCGGGGACCGGGCCCTACGAGCAGTACTTC. Its protein product is CASSYSGTGPYEQYF.